This TCR beta chain was sequenced during a study of blood T cell repertoires in COVID-19 (dated by TCRdb to about 2020). Concerning the study at large: Samples covering the acute and convalescent phases of COVID-19 were provided by collaborators in the United States, Italy and Spain. The material from the prospective study consisted of cDNA or gDNA derived from T cells, B-cell-depleted T cells, or PBMCs. Where available, HLA class I and class II types were taken from metadata supplied by the sample provider and were not determined by assay-based typing. The samples were drawn from the first 160 participants of the ongoing ImmuneRACE study and from roughly 1,300 subjects provided by 6 global collaborators. Sample metadata almost always included a de-identified subject ID, COVID-19 status, age in years and sex. The dataset comprised deeply sampled blood TCRbeta repertoires from subjects exposed to, actively infected with, or recovered from COVID-19. The repertoires were released in a freely available public database meant as a resource for research on the immune response to SARS-CoV-2.

TCRbeta CDR3 regions were amplified from genomic DNA by means of the immunoSEQ Assay, a bias-controlled multiplex PCR. Per the original workflow: Within the assay, amplification of reference gene primers was used to estimate how many nucleated cells each sample contained. Sequence reads were collapsed and filtered to measure the absolute abundance of every unique TCRbeta CDR3 rearrangement. Productive Simpson clonality was computed per sample as the square root of Simpson's diversity index over productive rearrangements. As stored in TCRdb, this immuneACCESS dataset retains in-frame rearrangements with V and J assigned. A fraction of the clones does not appear; measured against another copy, unresolved V genes explain less than half of the discrepancy, and the remainder lacks a known reason. For V, J and clone size, that table is used; D and trimming come from the DNA. Here the sample has 250,000 to 300,000 clones; around 86% occur a single time. The top ten constitute 2% to 2.5% of the sample.

The paper's findings and limits, for the study overall: How much clinical and demographic metadata was included differed by source and by participant, and the metadata was provided uncurated.

The germline V gene (reference sequence) gives CDR1 as DFQATT and CDR2 as SNEGSKA. V sheds 3 bases and J sheds 5 bases, leaving 13 bases between their ends. Its CDR3 holds 13 amino acids, cysteine through phenylalanine. Only CDR3 DNA remains: 39 bases, in frame from the first base. Each collaborating institution followed its own protocols to collect whole blood in K2EDTA tubes. Collaborator samples were shipped for TCRbeta analysis as frozen whole blood, isolated PBMCs, or DNA extracted from either sample type. Concerning this clone itself: It has no known antigen specificity. Within one base of it there is no much larger clone, and no base qualities were kept.

This chain is built from TRBV20-1 and TRBJ1-1; the D gene is unclear. Sequenced: peripheral blood. The receptor's source is a man aged 50-59 years with acute or convalescent COVID-19. The CDR3 region reads CSASPGTVTEAFF. The sequenced DNA: TGCAGTGCTAGTCCGGGTACGGTAACTGAAGCTTTCTTT.